This entry is about one T cell receptor (beta chain). Antigen unknown. Time point meaning: patch test 3, about 24 weeks after DPC sensitization. The sample's treatment: therapeutic diphenylcyclopropenone sensitization with weekly scalp DPC. Unfractionated whole blood served as the source for total RNA extraction. CDR3 length: 15 residues. The sample is drawn from a study of human T cells and chemical hapten exposure. Via MiXCR, TCRdb re-called the RACE reads, giving one row per CDR3 protein. In the table there are 40,000 or so distinct CDR3 sequences, about 13% of which are singletons. Study-level findings and limits: TCRs whose frequency exceeded 1 in 1000 remained the same following DPC sensitization.

The sequencing here drew on whole blood, taken in connection with sensitization to the hapten diphenylcyclopropenone (DPC). The chain couples TRBV21-1 to TRBJ2-5; the table's D gene call, TRBD1, was not cross checked with the DNA. TRBV21-1 is shown as a pseudogene. The TCR sequence derives from a woman aged 40 to 50 with alopecia areata. Some clones in this sample may be carry-over from other donors' samples. The CDR3, as DNA: TGTGCCAGCAGCTTTCCGGACAGGATCCCAAGAGACCAGTACTTC. Encoded protein: CASSFPDRIPRDQYF.